This T cell receptor beta chain was recovered during a study of blood T cell repertoires in COVID-19. Study-wide background: Sites across the United States, Italy and Spain contributed samples from acute and convalescent COVID-19. T cells, B-cell-depleted T cells, or PBMCs provided the cDNA or gDNA that served as material.

In the source study's methods: Cell counts per sample came from amplifying reference gene primers. This table comes from immunoSEQ multiplex PCR, and its TCRdb copy is limited to in-frame clones, with some not included. The V and J calls and the clone size are those of that table, but D and trimming were determined from the DNA. The sample includes around 71,000 clones, around 86% seen only once; the top ten take around 2%. With respect to this clone: The junction differs from germline at one of its ends, possibly a read error. This sample includes further DNA sequences coding for the same CDR3.

Germline assignment: CDR1 LNHDA and CDR2 SQIVND (reference sequence). The CDR3 sequence is 14 residues long. The clonotype was recovered from a woman aged 55 to 70 with acute or convalescent COVID-19. The chain has TRBV19 and TRBJ1-1; D gene ambiguous. Sequencing was performed on peripheral blood. CDR3 DNA sequence: TGCGCCAGTAGTATAGCCGGGGTAGTCGCTGAAGCTTTCTTT. It yields the protein CASSIAGVVAEAFF.